Listed here are 18 T cell receptor beta chains from one sample, sequenced in a study of blood T cell repertoires in COVID-19. Using immunoSEQ multiplex PCR, the repertoire was profiled, and TCRdb retains in-frame clones only, with some absent. The sample shows 95,000 to 100,000 clones, 87% of them seen only once. Sequences were obtained from peripheral blood. The origin of the receptors is a woman in her thirties with acute or convalescent COVID-19.

This chain links TRBV25-1 with TRBJ2-2; 7 positions agree with TRBD1. V was pared by 3 bases and J by 0 bases, with 1 base of the junction left unmatched. CDR1 MGHDK and CDR2 SYGVNS come from the germline V gene. The CDR3 covers 15 residues. The CDR3: CASSEGTANTGELFF. The CDR3 DNA is TGTGCCAGCAGTGAGGGGACAGCGAACACCGGGGAGCTGTTTTTT.

The chain carries TRBV28 and TRBJ2-7; a possible D gene is TRBD2 (5 bases). Germline V gene lookup returns CDR1 MDHEN and CDR2 SYDVKM. The CDR3 runs to 13 residues. Between the trimmed V and J ends, which lost 5 bases and 3 bases, there was a span of 11 bases. CDR3 in amino acids: CASSLGALYEQYF. The DNA for the CDR3 is TGTGCCAGCAGTCTGGGAGCCCTCTACGAGCAGTACTTC.

This clone was counted once. The genes are TRBV3-1 (or the pseudogene TRBV3-2) and TRBJ1-3; the D is unclear. Trimming pared 1 base from V and 4 bases from J, leaving 8 bases between. The CDR3 is made up of 14 amino acids. CDR1 is LGHDT, CDR2 YNNKEL, per germline (reference sequence). CDR3 nucleotides: TGTGCCAGCAGCCAAGTATGGGCCGGAAACACCATATATTTT. Amino acids: CASSQVWAGNTIYF.

This clone was counted between two and nine times. The J gene is TRBJ2-7, the V gene TRBV5-6; weak D call: TRBD2 (5 bases). From germline, CDR1 is SGHDT and CDR2 YYEEEE. V dropped 3 bases and J dropped 2 bases, with 15 bases sitting between them. The CDR3 loop spans 15 amino acids. The CDR3 loop is CASSWMERKAYEQYF. The CDR3 region has the DNA TGTGCCAGCAGCTGGATGGAGCGGAAAGCCTACGAGCAGTACTTC.

The chain joins TRBV20-1 to TRBJ2-2; no clear D. Deletions cut 3 bases from V and 3 bases from J, with 5 bases between. Per germline, CDR1 DFQATT and CDR2 SNEGSKA (reference sequence). This CDR3 is 12 amino acids long. The CDR3 here is CSASHYTGELFF. The CDR3, as DNA: TGCAGTGCTAGTCATTACACCGGGGAGCTGTTTTTT.

V is TRBV27 and J is TRBJ2-7; 11 positions agree with TRBD1. CDR3 size: 16 residues. The germline V gene encodes CDR1 MNHEY and CDR2 SMNVEV (reference sequence). J lost 2 bases, V lost 2 bases, and 5 bases had no gene match. CDR3 region: CASSLAGTGGPYEQYF. CDR3 DNA: TGTGCCAGCAGTTTAGCCGGGACAGGGGGACCCTACGAGCAGTACTTC.

The rearrangement uses TRBV25-1 and TRBJ2-7, with D possibly matching TRBD2 (7 bases). The CDR3 runs to 17 residues. V was shortened by 1 base and J by 0 bases, with 16 bases between the two germline ends. Germline V gene data show CDR1 as MGHDK and CDR2 as SYGVNS. In nucleotides, the CDR3 is TGTGCCAGCAGTGAATTAGGGGGGGCAGCCAGCTCCTACGAGCAGTACTTC. The encoded protein is CASSELGGAASSYEQYF.

The rearrangement uses TRBV6-5 and TRBJ1-2, with D maybe TRBD1 (6 bases). Trimming stripped 8 bases from V and 1 base from J, with 17 bases between. Germline lookup yields CDR1 MNHEY and CDR2 SVGAGI. CDR3 length: 15 residues. The CDR3: CASVLPHRVNYGYTF. The CDR3, as DNA: TGTGCCAGCGTATTACCACACAGGGTTAACTATGGCTACACCTTC.

This sequence joins TRBV30 and TRBJ1-6, with D possibly being TRBD1 (5 bases). Trimming pared 2 bases from V and 0 bases from J, leaving 17 bases between. From germline, CDR1 is GTSNPN and CDR2 SVGIG (reference sequence). There are 18 residues in the CDR3. CDR3 loop: CAWSPPGGYISYNSPLHF. CDR3 nucleotides: TGTGCCTGGAGTCCGCCGGGGGGGTATATCTCCTATAATTCACCCCTCCACTTT.

This rearrangement joins TRBV9 to TRBJ2-7, with a tentative D call TRBD2 (6 bases). Germline V gives CDR1 SGDLS, CDR2 YYNGEE. V was cut by 5 bases and J by 4 bases, with 19 bases left in between. CDR3 size: 15 residues. CDR3 bases: TGTGCCAGCAGTCCTGTGGCGGGACTCTATTACGAGCAGTACTTC. Translated, it gives CASSPVAGLYYEQYF.

The rearrangement links TRBV2 to TRBJ1-2; 9 positions match TRBD1. The length of the CDR3 is 15 residues. Per the germline V gene, CDR1 is SNHLY and CDR2 is FYNNEI. Losses at the gene ends were 6 bases for V and 5 bases for J; bases not matched to a gene: 10. The CDR3 sequence: CASSPRQGERYGYTF. Here the CDR3 DNA reads TGTGCCAGCAGCCCTAGACAGGGGGAAAGGTATGGCTACACCTTC.

This rearrangement joins TRBV7-3 to TRBJ2-2, with 7 bases lining up with TRBD2. CDR3 size: 17 residues. Losses at the gene ends were 5 bases for V and 5 bases for J; bases not matched to a gene: 14. From germline, CDR1 is SGHTA and CDR2 FQGTGA. The chain's CDR3 is CASSPLGGGDLTGELFF. CDR3 DNA: TGTGCCAGCAGCCCCTTGGGCGGGGGTGACCTTACCGGGGAGCTGTTTTTT.

J is TRBJ2-7 and V is TRBV7-9; D uncertain. Trimming cost V 1 base and J 7 bases, with 11 bases left between them. Germline V gene lookup returns CDR1 SEHNR and CDR2 FQNEAQ (reference sequence). The CDR3 totals 13 residues. CDR3 amino acids: CASSLVPGEEQYF. CDR3 nucleotides: TGTGCCAGCAGCTTAGTGCCCGGAGAAGAGCAGTACTTC.

The rearrangement links TRBV5-4 to TRBJ1-1; TRBD1 matches 8 bases. The CDR3 sequence is 14 residues long. V trimming: 4 bases; J trimming: 1 base; junction bases outside the gene matches: 3. The germline gives CDR1 SGHNT, CDR2 YYREEE (reference sequence). The CDR3 spells CASSPGQGNTEAFF. In DNA, the CDR3 is TGTGCCAGCAGCCCCGGACAGGGGAACACTGAAGCTTTCTTT.

In this sample, this clone turned up a few times. The V and J genes are TRBV11-2 and TRBJ1-5; D gene ambiguous. The germline V gene encodes CDR1 SGHAT and CDR2 FQNNGV. V shed 5 bases and J shed 5 bases, with 19 bases lying between them. The CDR3 extends over 16 amino acids. CDR3 sequence: CASSLHPGVRDQPQHF. The DNA of the CDR3 is TGTGCCAGCAGCCTACACCCCGGTGTGCGGGATCAGCCCCAGCATTTT.

The chain is built from TRBV19 and TRBJ1-1; 9 bases line up with TRBD1. The CDR3 sequence is 14 residues long. Per germline, CDR1 LNHDA and CDR2 SQIVND (reference sequence). The J segment lost 6 bases and the V segment lost 5 bases, leaving 7 bases of the junction unmatched. The CDR3 DNA reads TGTGCCAGTAGTTTTCCCGGGACAGGGTCTGAAGCTTTCTTT. Protein: CASSFPGTGSEAFF.

This chain links TRBV4-2 with TRBJ1-6, with 7 bases matching TRBD1. In germline, CDR1 is LGHNA, CDR2 YNFKEQ. The CDR3 totals 18 residues. With 2 bases clipped from V and 0 bases from J, the junction kept 7 bases outside the gene matches. In DNA form, the CDR3 reads TGTGCCAGCAGCCAATCTACGGACAGGAGCTCCTATAATTCACCCCTCCACTTT. Its translation is CASSQSTDRSSYNSPLHF.

The table lists this clone with a count of one. This chain uses TRBV10-3 with TRBJ2-3; tentatively, D is TRBD2 (6 bases). CDR3 length equals 15 residues. Trimming stripped 5 bases from V and 0 bases from J, with 12 bases between. Germline lookup yields CDR1 ENHRY and CDR2 SYGVKD. The CDR3 protein is CAISRDFSSTDTQYF. CDR3 coding DNA: TGTGCCATCAGTAGGGACTTTTCTAGCACAGATACGCAGTATTTT.